The present T cell receptor beta chain was sequenced within a study of T cell changes during pregnancy in multiple sclerosis. V trimming: 4 bases; J trimming: 4 bases; junction bases outside the gene matches: 8. The germline gives CDR1 LNHDA, CDR2 SQIVND (reference sequence). The CDR3 spans 15 residues. Data came from immunoSEQ multiplex PCR; TCRdb stores just in-frame clones and leaves some out. In the table there are fewer than 95,000 clones, 94% of which are singletons. The sample consisted of peripheral blood, taken in the third trimester of pregnancy. This TCR was recovered from a female donor with multiple sclerosis, enrolled in a pregnancy study. This sequence joins TRBV19 and TRBJ2-7, with 9 bases aligning to TRBD1. CDR3 in amino acids: CASSTAGTGLYEQYF. The CDR3 DNA follows: TGTGCCAGTAGTACAGCCGGGACAGGGTTATACGAGCAGTACTTC.